These T cell receptor beta chains were read from a single sample in a study of technical replicates of blood from a handful of donors. Repertoires were generated with immunoSEQ multiplex PCR, while TCRdb's copy carries only in-frame clones and drops some. Of around 76,000 clones listed, roughly 92% were seen once; the top ten hold 0.41%. Sequencing was done on a sample of T cells isolated from PBMCs. The receptors stem from a human donor in good health. Both conserved end residues are part of each CDR3. A D gene is named only where the DNA matches it firmly. Part of the rows lack a size; the others show once, few, many or a class for expanded clones.

>-|TRBV10-1|TRBJ2-2|-
TGCGCCAGCAGACCGGGAATAGGCAACACCGGGGAGCTGTTTTTT
CASRPGIGNTGELFF
>-|TRBV5-1|TRBJ2-1|-
TGCGCCAGCAGCTTGGGAGGGAGAGGGCTCTACAATGAGCAGTTCTTC
CASSLGGRGLYNEQFF
>-|TRBV2|TRBJ2-6|-
TGTGCCAGCACCCGCCGACAGGCCCTCACGTCTGGGGCCAACGTCCTGACTTTC
CASTRRQALTSGANVLTF
>-|TRBV4-2|TRBJ2-7|TRBD2
TGTGCCAGCAGCCAAGCGGGAGGGGACGAGCAGTACTTC
CASSQAGGDEQYF
>-|TRBV11-3|TRBJ2-5|TRBD1
TGTGCCAGCAGCTTAGACTCGACAGGGCGCGAGACCCAGTACTTC
CASSLDSTGRETQYF
>-|TRBV7-6|TRBJ1-5|TRBD1
TGTGCCAGCAGTCCCGGGACAGGGGGTCAGCCCCAGCATTTT
CASSPGTGGQPQHF
>-|TRBV18|TRBJ1-4|-
TGTGCCAGCTCAACCGAACAGGCAACTAATGAAAAACTGTTTTTT
CASSTEQATNEKLFF
>-|TRBV6-5|TRBJ2-7|-
TGTGCCAGCAGTTCCTTCTACGAGCAGTACTTC
CASSSFYEQYF
>-|TRBV18|TRBJ1-4|TRBD1
TGTGCCAGCTCACCGACAGGGTTTAGGAATGAAAAACTGTTTTTT
CASSPTGFRNEKLFF
>-|TRBV4-2|TRBJ2-1|-
TGTGCCAGCAGCCACGACCCGGCGTATGGTAAGGGGGAGAATGAGCAGTTCTTC
CASSHDPAYGKGENEQFF
>once|TRBV5-4|TRBJ1-2|-
TGTGCCAGCAGCTCATACTATGGCTACACCTTC
CASSSYYGYTF
>once|TRBV9|TRBJ2-5|TRBD1
TGTGCCAGCAGCAACCGACGGACAGGGGAACGAGAGACCCAGTACTTC
CASSNRRTGERETQYF
>few|TRBV4-1|TRBJ1-4|-
TGCGCCAGCAGCCAACTCACAGCAACTAATGAAAAACTGTTTTTT
CASSQLTATNEKLFF
>-|TRBV9|TRBJ2-7|-
TGTGCCAGCAGCCCAGTGGGAGGAAGCTCCTACGAGCAGTACTTC
CASSPVGGSSYEQYF
>-|TRBV2|TRBJ1-2|-
TGTGCCAGCAGTGTCTCGGAGGCAAATGGCTACACCTTC
CASSVSEANGYTF
>-|TRBV25-1|TRBJ2-7|-
TGTGCCAGCAGTGCCGCCTACGAGCAGTACTTC
CASSAAYEQYF
>-|TRBV4-3|TRBJ2-4|-
TGCGCCAGCAGCCAAGTAGCGGCGGGGCCGGTCGGCATTCAGTACTTC
CASSQVAAGPVGIQYF
>-|TRBV5-4|TRBJ2-7|TRBD2
TGTGCCAGCAGCCAGACTAGCGGGGGGCAGTACTTC
CASSQTSGGQYF
>-|TRBV25-1|TRBJ1-1|-
TGTGCCAGCAGTGACACCGACATAGCTTTCTTT
CASSDTDIAFF
>-|TRBV10-1|TRBJ2-2|-
TGCGCCAGCAGTGAGAGCGGGTCCGGGGAGCTGTTTTTT
CASSESGSGELFF
>once|TRBV6-1|TRBJ2-3|-
TGTGCCAGCAGCGAAGAAACAGATTCTAGCACAGATACGCAGTATTTT
CASSEETDSSTDTQYF
>-|TRBV6-1|TRBJ1-1|TRBD1
TGTGCCAGCAGTGGAACCGGGACAGGGGCCACTGAAGCTTTCTTT
CASSGTGTGATEAFF
>-|TRBV6-5|TRBJ1-5|-
TGTGCCAGCAGTATCGGGGGTACTCAGCCCCAGCATTTT
CASSIGGTQPQHF
>-|TRBV11-3|TRBJ2-2|TRBD2
TGTGCCAGCAGACTAGCGGGAGTTCAGGCCGGGGAGCTGTTTTTT
CASRLAGVQAGELFF
>-|TRBV4-1|TRBJ2-3|TRBD2
TGCGCCAGCAGCCAAGCTGTAGCGGGAGGGCCAGATACGCAGTATTTT
CASSQAVAGGPDTQYF
>-|TRBV9|TRBJ1-5|-
TGTGCCAGCAGCGTAGGAACAGGTAATCAGCCCCAGCATTTT
CASSVGTGNQPQHF
>-|TRBV5-1|TRBJ2-3|-
TGCGCCAGCAGCTTCTTCGGGAGATCAGATACGCAGTATTTT
CASSFFGRSDTQYF
>-|TRBV25-1|TRBJ1-3|-
TGTGCCAGCAGTGAATATATGGAGAACACCATATATTTT
CASSEYMENTIYF
>-|TRBV28|TRBJ2-7|TRBD1
TGTGCCAGCAGCCCCGGGACAGGGAGCTACGAGCAGTACTTC
CASSPGTGSYEQYF
>-|TRBV21-1|TRBJ2-7|-
TGTGCCAGCAGCAAAGCTGCGGGAGCCTACGAGCAGTACTTC
CASSKAAGAYEQYF
>-|TRBV7-2|TRBJ2-2|TRBD2
TGTGCCAGCAGTTCTCCCACGGGAGGCTCGAACACCGGGGAGCTGTTTTTT
CASSSPTGGSNTGELFF